One and the same sample provided the 32 T cell receptor beta chains below, sequenced in a study of response to subunit inactivated influenza vaccine. TCRdb re-called the RT-PCR reads through MiXCR, storing one row per CDR3 protein. Of over 150,000 distinct CDR3 sequences in the sample, 9.5% to 12% were seen once. The sequenced sample was CD8+ T cells sorted from PBMCs, obtained approximately 25 months after vaccination. The origin of the receptors is a man aged 50 to 69 who received an inactivated influenza vaccine.

V is TRBV6-7 and J is TRBJ2-3, with D perhaps being TRBD1 or TRBD2 (5 bases each). TRBV6-7 is marked as an open reading frame, function uncertain. The CDR3 extends over 16 amino acids. V lost 8 bases to trimming and J lost 1 base, with 19 bases between them. CDR3 residues: CASGCGTGLGTDTQYF. In nucleotides, the CDR3 is TGTGCCAGCGGCTGCGGTACGGGGCTCGGCACAGATACGCAGTATTTT.

In this sample, this clonotype turned up a few times. This rearrangement joins TRBV28 to TRBJ1-5, with D tentatively TRBD1 (5 bases). The ends were cut back, 7 bases at V and 0 bases at J, with 13 bases in the middle. This CDR3 is 15 amino acids long. Per the germline V gene, CDR1 is MDHEN and CDR2 is SYDVKM. CDR3: CASIKSGYSNQPQHF. The DNA for the CDR3 is TGTGCCAGCATTAAATCAGGGTATAGCAATCAGCCCCAGCATTTT.

This clonotype was found many times. The J gene is TRBJ2-2, the V gene TRBV5-1; D perhaps matches TRBD1 (5 bases). Trimming cost V 0 bases and J 4 bases, with 13 bases left between them. This CDR3 has 16 amino acids. Germline CDR1 and CDR2: SGHRS and YFSETQ. Here the CDR3 DNA reads TGCGCCAGCAGCTTGGTGGACATAGAAGGCACCGGGGAGCTGTTTTTT. Translation: CASSLVDIEGTGELFF.

Points on this clonotype: A much larger clone lies a single base off, so this may be a read error. The chain has TRBV20-1 and TRBJ2-7, with TRBD2 matching 10 bases. Germline V gene sequence: CDR1 DFQATT, CDR2 SNEGSKA (reference sequence). This CDR3 is 14 amino acids long. The ends lost 6 bases at V and 8 bases at J; junction bases unmatched: 13. CDR3 in DNA: TGCAGTGCCATAGAGACTAGCGGGCTTTACAAGCAGTACTTC. This encodes CSAIETSGLYKQYF.

This sequence joins TRBV5-1 and TRBJ2-1, with a possible D match to TRBD2 (6 bases). From germline, CDR1 is SGHRS and CDR2 YFSETQ. The CDR3 is 16 residues long. Trimming left V 0 bases short and J 2 bases short, with 12 bases between. The DNA for the CDR3 is TGCGCCAGCAGCTTGGCCGGAGGGATCCCCTACAATGAGCAGTTCTTC. Protein product: CASSLAGGIPYNEQFF.

This chain joins TRBV6-2 or TRBV6-3 and TRBJ2-1; 8 positions match TRBD2. This CDR3 has 17 residues. Trimming cost V 7 bases and J 2 bases; bases outside gene matches: 13. Germline CDR1 and CDR2: MNHEY and SVGEGT. The CDR3 DNA follows: TGTGCCAGCACCGGGACCCCCATAGCGGGGCCCTACAATGAGCAGTTCTTC. Its translation: CASTGTPIAGPYNEQFF.

This clonotype was detected only a few times. V usage is TRBV4-1 and J usage is TRBJ2-3, with D unclear. V was cut by 3 bases and J by 2 bases, with 15 bases left in between. CDR1 and CDR2 (germline): MGHRA, YSYEKL. The CDR3 is 16 residues long. The CDR3 nucleotides read TGCGCCAGCAGCCACGATCCGACGGCCACCACAGATACGCAGTATTTT. This sequence encodes CASSHDPTATTDTQYF.

This clonotype was found a few times. The chain has TRBV12-3 or TRBV12-4 and TRBJ2-5; TRBD2 agrees at 8 bases. The J segment lost 3 bases and the V segment lost 6 bases, leaving 6 bases of the junction unmatched. The CDR3 length is 14 residues. CDR3 sequence: CASSYGTSEETQYF. The CDR3 nucleotides are TGTGCCAGCAGCTACGGGACTAGTGAAGAGACCCAGTACTTC.

This clonotype was counted a few times. In nucleotides, the CDR3 is TGTGCCAGCAGCCGGTCTAGGACCGAGCAGTACTTC. It encodes CASSRSRTEQYF. The rearrangement links TRBV6-5 to TRBJ2-7; the D is unclear. V lost 6 bases and J lost 6, with 12 bases in between. The CDR3 consists of 12 residues. CDR1 is MNHEY and CDR2 is SVGAGI in the germline V gene.

In its sample, this clonotype was seen a few times. This rearrangement joins TRBV29-1 to TRBJ2-7, with 15 bases identical to TRBD2. CDR3 length equals 16 residues. Germline CDR1 is SQVTM and CDR2 is ANQGSEA. V dropped 5 bases and J dropped 0; count of bases not matched to a gene: 5. In DNA, the CDR3 is TGCAGCGTTCGGGGGACTAGCGGGAGGCCCTCCTACGAGCAGTACTTC. Translation gives CSVRGTSGRPSYEQYF.

Comments on this clonotype: The conserved final phenylalanine or tryptophan is absent from the CDR3, which likely points to a read error. The chain joins TRBV29-1 to TRBJ2-1; TRBD2 agrees at 7 bases. The junction had 9 bases not matched to a gene; V was cut back by 6 bases and J by 4 bases. Per the germline V gene, CDR1 is SQVTM and CDR2 is ANQGSEA. This CDR3 is built from 14 residues. The CDR3 bases are TGCAGCGTCCCCCAAGCGGGGTTTTACAATGAGCAGTTCTCC. This encodes CSVPQAGFYNEQFS.

V and J are TRBV12-3 or TRBV12-4 and TRBJ1-4; the D gene is possibly TRBD1 (6 bases). Between the trimmed V and J ends, which lost 5 bases and 5 bases, there was a span of 12 bases. The CDR3 is 14 residues long. CDR3 sequence: CASSTDRQNEKLFF. CDR3 nucleotide sequence: TGTGCCAGCAGTACCGACAGGCAAAATGAAAAACTGTTTTTT.

This clonotype was recorded many times. This chain's CDR3 is CATSDLVRGARQPQHF. CDR3 nucleotide sequence: TGTGCCACCAGTGATTTGGTCAGGGGTGCTCGCCAGCCCCAGCATTTT. The chain recombines TRBV24-1 with TRBJ1-5, with a tentative D call TRBD1 (6 bases). Germline V lookup: CDR1 KGHDR, CDR2 SFDVKD. Trimming took 0 bases from V and 7 from J, leaving 15 bases between them. The CDR3 length is 16 residues.

The sample holds a few counts of this clonotype. The chain is built from TRBV7-2 and TRBJ1-1, with D hard to call. With 3 bases removed from V and 7 bases from J, the gap between germline ends came to 9 bases. Germline V gene lookup returns CDR1 SGHTA and CDR2 FQGNSA. CDR3 length: 12 amino acids. The DNA of the CDR3 is TGTGCCAGCAGCTTTGGATACAGTGAAGCTTTCTTT. This sequence encodes CASSFGYSEAFF.

This clonotype was recorded a few times. The V gene is TRBV4-2, the J gene TRBJ2-3; 11 bases map to TRBD1. V trimming: 1 base; J trimming: 6 bases; junction bases outside the gene matches: 3. CDR3 size: 15 residues. Germline V lookup: CDR1 LGHNA, CDR2 YNFKEQ. The CDR3 loop reads CASSQADRGQDTQYF. CDR3 sequence (DNA): TGTGCCAGCAGCCAAGCGGACAGGGGGCAGGATACGCAGTATTTT.

The chain combines TRBV28 with TRBJ2-2, with 7 bases identical to TRBD1. Germline V gene lookup returns CDR1 MDHEN and CDR2 SYDVKM. The CDR3 runs to 12 residues. The V gene end was trimmed by 6 bases and the J gene end by 7 bases; junction bases not matched to a gene: 2. CDR3 region: CASRDRVGELFF. CDR3 nucleotides: TGTGCCAGCAGAGACAGGGTCGGGGAGCTGTTTTTT.

This clonotype has just a few counts. One end of the junction varies from germline; a read error may be responsible. The chain uses TRBV19 and TRBJ2-1; a possible D gene is TRBD2 (7 bases). Looked up from germline, CDR1 is LNHDA and CDR2 is SQIVND (reference sequence). The CDR3 spans 16 residues. The CDR3, as DNA: TGTGCCAGTAGCATAGGGGGGGCCAGCTCCTACAATGAGCAGTTCTTC. This encodes CASSIGGASSYNEQFF.

This clonotype has a count of ten or more. This chain links TRBV12-3 or TRBV12-4 with TRBJ1-2; no clear D gene. The V end lost 1 base, the J end lost 7 bases, and 10 bases lay between the germline ends. This CDR3 region has 13 residues. CDR3 sequence (DNA): TGTGCCAGCAGTTTAGGATTGGGGTCTGGCTACACCTTC. Translation: CASSLGLGSGYTF.

The chain joins TRBV7-2 to TRBJ2-1, with TRBD2 matching over 9 bases. The length of the CDR3 is 18 residues. Germline-derived CDR1 and CDR2 are SGHTA and FQGNSA. Trimming cost V 0 bases and J 4 bases; bases outside gene matches: 10. In nucleotides, the CDR3 is TGTGCCAGCAGCTTAGCGGGGCTAGCGGGATCACTTTACAATGAGCAGTTCTTC. It is translated as CASSLAGLAGSLYNEQFF. The whole variable domain, filled in from reference TRBV7-2 and TRBJ2-1, reads GAGVSQSPSNKVTEKGKDVELRCDPISGHTALYWYRQSLGQGLEFLIYFQGNSAPDKSGLPSDRFSAERTGGSVSTLTIQRTQQEDSAVYLCASSLAGLAGSLYNEQFFGPGTRLTVL.

V usage is TRBV29-1 and J usage is TRBJ2-7; 7 bases map to TRBD2. From germline, CDR1 is SQVTM and CDR2 ANQGSEA. Germline trimming cut 4 bases from V and 0 bases from J; bases unmatched to any gene: 6. The CDR3 has 14 residues. In DNA, the CDR3 is TGCAGCGTTGCGCCAGCGGGGAGCTCCTACGAGCAGTACTTC. It translates to CSVAPAGSSYEQYF.

This clonotype appeared a few times. This sequence joins TRBV12-3 or TRBV12-4 and TRBJ2-3; 7 nucleotides agree with TRBD2. The CDR3 sequence is 17 residues long. V trimming: 6 bases; J trimming: 2 bases; junction bases outside the gene matches: 14. In nucleotides, the CDR3 is TGTGCCAGCAGAACTACCCTAGCGGAAACCTACACAGATACGCAGTATTTT. Translation gives CASRTTLAETYTDTQYF.

This clonotype was found a few times. V gene TRBV20-1 combines with J gene TRBJ2-7; possible D gene TRBD2, 5 bases. V lost 0 bases to trimming and J lost 7 bases, with 10 bases between them. The CDR3 spans 12 residues. CDR1 is DFQATT, CDR2 SNEGSKA, per germline (reference sequence). The CDR3 DNA reads TGCAGTGCTAGAGAGATACCGGGGGAGCAGTACTTC. Encoded protein: CSAREIPGEQYF.

This clonotype has just a few counts. This sequence joins TRBV29-1 and TRBJ2-7; TRBD1 agrees at 7 bases. The CDR3 is made up of 13 amino acids. Germline assignment: CDR1 SQVTM and CDR2 ANQGSEA. The trim removed 5 bases at V and 3 bases at J, leaving 7 bases unmatched. CDR3 sequence (DNA): TGCAGCGTTACCCGGGACAGTGACTACGAGCAGTACTTC. It is translated as CSVTRDSDYEQYF.

This clonotype has only a few counts. The rearrangement uses TRBV11-2 and TRBJ2-2, with a tentative D call TRBD2 (5 bases). Trimming left V 5 bases short and J 6 bases short, with 16 bases between. This CDR3 has 15 amino acids. Germline V gene data show CDR1 as SGHAT and CDR2 as FQNNGV. CDR3 bases: TGTGCCAGCAGCACCCCCGGGGATTTTCCCGGGGAGCTGTTTTTT. Amino acids: CASSTPGDFPGELFF.

This clonotype was observed a few times. This sequence joins TRBV12-3 or TRBV12-4 and TRBJ2-1; D may be TRBD2 (6 bases). The germline V and J ends were trimmed by 3 bases and 7 bases, with 16 bases remaining between them. This CDR3 has 15 residues. The CDR3 DNA reads TGTGCCAGCAGTTTTTCCGGGAGACGCGTGAATGAGCAGTTCTTC. Protein: CASSFSGRRVNEQFF.

This chain links TRBV4-3 with TRBJ1-1, with D possibly matching TRBD1 (5 bases). V was cut by 2 bases and J by 11 bases, with 15 bases left in between. The CDR3 totals 13 residues. Per germline, CDR1 LGHNA and CDR2 YSLEER. CDR3 in DNA: TGCGCCAGCAGCCAACCTGACAGACGGGAGGCTTTCTTT. It is translated as CASSQPDRREAFF.

This chain uses TRBV29-1 with TRBJ2-1; TRBD1 matches 9 bases. CDR3 length: 15 residues. With V trimmed by 2 bases and J by 8 bases, 10 bases remained unmatched. CDR1 and CDR2 from the germline V gene are SQVTM and ANQGSEA. CDR3 amino acids: CSVERIGTGFDEQFF. The CDR3 coding sequence is TGCAGCGTTGAAAGAATCGGGACAGGGTTCGATGAGCAGTTCTTC.

This clonotype has just a few counts. This rearrangement joins TRBV11-2 to TRBJ2-2; 8 bases are shared with TRBD1. The junction had 11 bases not matched to a gene; V was cut back by 3 bases and J by 5 bases. CDR1 and CDR2 from the germline V gene are SGHAT and FQNNGV. This CDR3 is built from 17 residues. Here the CDR3 DNA reads TGTGCCAGCAGCTTGAAAGTTACGGACAGGGAGACCGGGGAGCTGTTTTTT. Translated: CASSLKVTDRETGELFF.

This clonotype turned up a few times. The chain carries TRBV11-2 and TRBJ2-5, with TRBD2 matching over 11 bases. The CDR3 runs 15 residues. Germline V gene sequence: CDR1 SGHAT, CDR2 FQNNGV. V was clipped by 4 bases and J by 5 bases; unmatched bases: 6. The CDR3 DNA reads as TGTGCCAGCAGCTACACTAGCGGGAGACGGGAGACCCAGTACTTC. Amino acid sequence: CASSYTSGRRETQYF. Drawing the rest from reference TRBV11-2 and TRBJ2-5, the complete variable domain is EAGVAQSPRYKIIEKRQSVAFWCNPISGHATLYWYQQILGQGPKLLIQFQNNGVVDDSQLPKDRFSAERLKGVDSTLKIQPAKLEDSAVYLCASSYTSGRRETQYFGPGTRLLVL.

This clonotype was seen repeatedly, ten times or more. The V gene is TRBV20-1, the J gene TRBJ2-2, with 7 bases matching TRBD2. The V segment lost 1 base and the J segment 6 bases; nucleotides outside the gene matches: 5. The CDR3 spans 14 residues. CDR1 is DFQATT, CDR2 SNEGSKA, per germline (reference sequence). The CDR3 DNA sequence: TGCAGTGCTAGAGTTGAGGGAGGGCCCGGGGAGCTGTTTTTT. Translated, it gives CSARVEGGPGELFF.

This chain connects TRBV9 to TRBJ1-5; 7 bases line up with TRBD1. Per the germline V gene, CDR1 is SGDLS and CDR2 is YYNGEE. Trimming cost V 0 bases and J 5 bases; bases outside gene matches: 2. The CDR3 contains 14 residues. The CDR3 DNA reads TGTGCCAGCAGCGTAGGGGACAGTTATCAGCCCCAGCATTTT. Translation gives CASSVGDSYQPQHF.

This clonotype was counted ten times or more. The rearrangement uses TRBV20-1 and TRBJ2-7; tentative D call: TRBD2 (5 bases). CDR3 length: 15 amino acids. Germline CDR1 is DFQATT and CDR2 is SNEGSKA (reference sequence). Trimming pared 6 bases from V and 4 bases from J, leaving 22 bases between. CDR3 region: CSAPFVWASGYEQYF. Written as DNA, the CDR3 is TGCAGTGCCCCATTTGTTTGGGCTTCGGGATACGAGCAGTACTTC.